The clone carrying this T cell receptor (beta chain) occurred a few times. Antigen specificity is unknown. The data originate from a study of T cells after yellow fever vaccination. Broader study findings: Abundant bulk-derived clonotypes could contaminate FACS-sorted repertoires. Compared with primary, the secondary response was weaker and peaked at day 5, not 15.

Via MiXCR, TCRdb re-called the 5' RACE reads, giving one row per CDR3 protein. The repertoire has 300,000 to 400,000 distinct CDR3 sequences, 7.5% to 9% of them found once; the top ten carry about 20%. This CDR3 contains 15 residues. Germline-derived CDR1 and CDR2 are SGHVS and FQNEAQ. Trimming took 5 bases from V and 4 from J, leaving 15 bases between them. This receptor was taken from a man younger than 30 who received the YFV17D yellow fever vaccine. The V and J genes are TRBV7-8 and TRBJ1-5; no clear D. The sequences come from PBMCs, collected on the day of the first yellow fever vaccination. CDR3 coding DNA: TGTGCCAGCAGCACACGACGGGCCGGGAATCAGCCCCAGCATTTT. Translation gives CASSTRRAGNQPQHF. The full variable domain, completed using reference TRBV7-8 and TRBJ1-5, is GAGVSQSPRYKVAKRGQDVALRCDPISGHVSLFWYQQALGQGPEFLTYFQNEAQLDKSGLPSDRFFAERPEGSVSTLKIQRTQQEDSAVYLCASSTRRAGNQPQHFGDGTRLSIL.